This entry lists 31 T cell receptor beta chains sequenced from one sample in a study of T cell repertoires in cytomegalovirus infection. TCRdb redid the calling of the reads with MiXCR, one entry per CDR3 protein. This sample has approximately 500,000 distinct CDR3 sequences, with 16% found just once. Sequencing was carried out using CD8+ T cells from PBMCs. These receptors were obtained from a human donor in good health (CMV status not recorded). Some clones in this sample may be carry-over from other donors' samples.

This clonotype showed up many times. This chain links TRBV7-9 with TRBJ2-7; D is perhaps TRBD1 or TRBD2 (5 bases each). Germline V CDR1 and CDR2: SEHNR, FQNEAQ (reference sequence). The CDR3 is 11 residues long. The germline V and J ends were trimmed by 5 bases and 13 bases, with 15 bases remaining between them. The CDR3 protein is CASSLRDVLYF. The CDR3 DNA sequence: TGTGCCAGCAGCCTCCGGGACGTCCTATACTTC.

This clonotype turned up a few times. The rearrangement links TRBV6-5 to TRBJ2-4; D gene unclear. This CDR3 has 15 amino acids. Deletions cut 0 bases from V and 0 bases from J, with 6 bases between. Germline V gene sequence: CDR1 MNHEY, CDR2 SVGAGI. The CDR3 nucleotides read TGTGCCAGCAGTTACTCAAGACTAGCCAAAAACATTCAGTACTTC. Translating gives CASSYSRLAKNIQYF.

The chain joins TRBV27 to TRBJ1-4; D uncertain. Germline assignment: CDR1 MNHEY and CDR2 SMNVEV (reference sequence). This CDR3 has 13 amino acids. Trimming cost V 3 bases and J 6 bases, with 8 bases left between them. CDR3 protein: CASSFGLDEKLFF. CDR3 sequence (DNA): TGTGCCAGCAGTTTCGGACTGGATGAAAAACTGTTTTTT.

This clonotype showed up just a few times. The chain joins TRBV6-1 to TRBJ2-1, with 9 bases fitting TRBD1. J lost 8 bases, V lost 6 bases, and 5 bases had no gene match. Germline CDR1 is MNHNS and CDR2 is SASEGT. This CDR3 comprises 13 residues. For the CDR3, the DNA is TGTGCCAGCAGCGAGGACAGGGGAGATGAGCAGTTCTTC. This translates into CASSEDRGDEQFF.

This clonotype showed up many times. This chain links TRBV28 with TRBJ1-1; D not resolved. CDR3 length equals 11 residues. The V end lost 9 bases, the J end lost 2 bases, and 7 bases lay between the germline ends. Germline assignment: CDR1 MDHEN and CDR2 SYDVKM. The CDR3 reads CASRVNTEAFF. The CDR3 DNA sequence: TGTGCCAGTCGGGTAAACACTGAAGCTTTCTTT.

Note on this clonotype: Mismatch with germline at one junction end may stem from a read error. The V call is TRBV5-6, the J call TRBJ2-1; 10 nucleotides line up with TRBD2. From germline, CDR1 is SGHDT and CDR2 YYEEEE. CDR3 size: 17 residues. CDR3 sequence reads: CARSSFSGGISYNEQFF. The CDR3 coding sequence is TGTGCCAGAAGCTCCTTTAGCGGGGGGATCTCCTACAATGAGCAGTTCTTC.

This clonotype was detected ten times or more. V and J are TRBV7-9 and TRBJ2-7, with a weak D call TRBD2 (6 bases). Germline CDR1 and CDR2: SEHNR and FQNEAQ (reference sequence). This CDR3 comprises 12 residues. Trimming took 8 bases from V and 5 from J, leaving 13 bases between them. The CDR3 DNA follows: TGTGCCAGCGGCTCGGGGAGGAACGAGCAGTACTTC. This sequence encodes CASGSGRNEQYF.

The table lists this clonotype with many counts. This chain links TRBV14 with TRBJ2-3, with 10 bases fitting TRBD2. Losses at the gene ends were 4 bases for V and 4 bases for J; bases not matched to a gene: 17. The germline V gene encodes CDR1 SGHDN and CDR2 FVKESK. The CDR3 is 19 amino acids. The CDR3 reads CASSLPSIPTSGEADTQYF. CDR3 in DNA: TGTGCCAGCAGCCTCCCCAGCATCCCCACTAGCGGGGAGGCAGATACGCAGTATTTT.

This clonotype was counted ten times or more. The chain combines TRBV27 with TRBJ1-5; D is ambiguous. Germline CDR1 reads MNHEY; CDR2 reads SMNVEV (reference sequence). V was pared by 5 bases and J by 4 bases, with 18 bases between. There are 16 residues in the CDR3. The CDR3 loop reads CASSPEQGMGNQPQHF. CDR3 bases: TGTGCCAGCAGTCCCGAGCAAGGGATGGGGAATCAGCCCCAGCATTTT.

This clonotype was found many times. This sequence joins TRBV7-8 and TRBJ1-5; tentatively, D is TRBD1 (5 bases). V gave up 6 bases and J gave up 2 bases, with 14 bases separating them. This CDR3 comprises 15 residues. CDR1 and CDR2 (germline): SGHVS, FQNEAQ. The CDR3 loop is CASSQFGGGNQPQHF. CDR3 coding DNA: TGTGCCAGCAGTCAATTTGGGGGTGGCAATCAGCCCCAGCATTTT.

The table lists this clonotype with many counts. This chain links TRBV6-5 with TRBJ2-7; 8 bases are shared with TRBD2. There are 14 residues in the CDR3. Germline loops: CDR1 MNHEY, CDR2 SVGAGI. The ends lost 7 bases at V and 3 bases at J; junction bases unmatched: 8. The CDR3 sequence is CASKRRAGGYEQYF. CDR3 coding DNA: TGTGCCAGCAAACGCCGGGCGGGAGGCTACGAGCAGTACTTC.

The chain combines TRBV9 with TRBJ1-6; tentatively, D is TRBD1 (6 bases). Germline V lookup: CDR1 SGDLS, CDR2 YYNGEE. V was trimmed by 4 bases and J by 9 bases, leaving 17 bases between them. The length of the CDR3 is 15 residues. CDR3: CASSLHQDSGSPLHF. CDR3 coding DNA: TGTGCCAGCAGCCTTCACCAGGACAGTGGTTCACCCCTCCACTTT.

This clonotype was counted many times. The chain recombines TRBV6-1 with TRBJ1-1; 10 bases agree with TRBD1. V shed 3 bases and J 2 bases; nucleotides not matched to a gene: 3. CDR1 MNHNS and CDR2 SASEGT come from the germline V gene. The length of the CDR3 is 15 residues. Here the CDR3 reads CASSEGQGYNTEAFF. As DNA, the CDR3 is TGTGCCAGCAGTGAGGGACAGGGGTATAACACTGAAGCTTTCTTT.

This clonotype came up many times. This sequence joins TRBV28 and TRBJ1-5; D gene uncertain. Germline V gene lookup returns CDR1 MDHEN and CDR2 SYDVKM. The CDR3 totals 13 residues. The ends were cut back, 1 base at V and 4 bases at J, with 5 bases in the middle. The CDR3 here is CASSLLLNQPQHF. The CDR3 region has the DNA TGTGCCAGCAGTTTATTATTAAATCAGCCCCAGCATTTT. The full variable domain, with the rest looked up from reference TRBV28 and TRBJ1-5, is DVKVTQSSRYLVKRTGEKVFLECVQDMDHENMFWYRQDPGLGLRLIYFSYDVKMKEKGDIPEGYSVSREKKERFSLILESASTNQTSMYLCASSLLLNQPQHFGDGTRLSIL.

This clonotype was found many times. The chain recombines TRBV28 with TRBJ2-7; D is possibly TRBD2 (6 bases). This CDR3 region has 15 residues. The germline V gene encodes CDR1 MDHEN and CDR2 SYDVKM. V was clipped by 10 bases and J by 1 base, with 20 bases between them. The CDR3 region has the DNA TGTGCCACCTTGACGCGGGGCTTTGGTTCCTACGAGCAGTACTTC. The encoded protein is CATLTRGFGSYEQYF.

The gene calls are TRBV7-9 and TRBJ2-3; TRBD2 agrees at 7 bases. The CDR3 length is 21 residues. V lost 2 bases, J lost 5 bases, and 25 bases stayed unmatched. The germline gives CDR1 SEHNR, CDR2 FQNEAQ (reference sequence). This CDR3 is CASSLTARRGGGAVGKDTQYF. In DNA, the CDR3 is TGTGCCAGCAGCTTAACCGCCCGTCGGGGCGGGGGAGCAGTAGGTAAAGATACGCAGTATTTT.

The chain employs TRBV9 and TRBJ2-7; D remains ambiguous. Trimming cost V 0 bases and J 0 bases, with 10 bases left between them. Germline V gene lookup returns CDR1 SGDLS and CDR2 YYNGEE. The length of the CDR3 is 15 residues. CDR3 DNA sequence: TGTGCCAGCAGCGTAGCTGCCGCCGGCTCCTACGAGCAGTACTTC. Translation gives CASSVAAAGSYEQYF.

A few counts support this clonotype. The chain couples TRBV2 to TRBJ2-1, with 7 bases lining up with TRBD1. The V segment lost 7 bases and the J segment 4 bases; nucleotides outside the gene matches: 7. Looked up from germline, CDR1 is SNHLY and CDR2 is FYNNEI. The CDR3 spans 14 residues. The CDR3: CASNGGQIYNEQFF. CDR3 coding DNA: TGTGCCAGCAATGGGGGACAGATTTACAATGAGCAGTTCTTC.

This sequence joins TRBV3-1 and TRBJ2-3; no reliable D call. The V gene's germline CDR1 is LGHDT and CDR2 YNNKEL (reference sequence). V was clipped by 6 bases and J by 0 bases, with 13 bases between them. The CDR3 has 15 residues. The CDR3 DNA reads TGTGCCAGCAGTGAATTTCCAACTAGCACAGATACGCAGTATTTT. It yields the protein CASSEFPTSTDTQYF.

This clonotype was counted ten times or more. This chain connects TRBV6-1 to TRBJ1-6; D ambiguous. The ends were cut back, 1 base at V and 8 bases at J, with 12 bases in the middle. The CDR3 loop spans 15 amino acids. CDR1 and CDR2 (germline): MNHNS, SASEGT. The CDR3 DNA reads TGTGCCAGCAGTGAAGGAGGATACCTTGATTCACCCCTCCACTTT. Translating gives CASSEGGYLDSPLHF.

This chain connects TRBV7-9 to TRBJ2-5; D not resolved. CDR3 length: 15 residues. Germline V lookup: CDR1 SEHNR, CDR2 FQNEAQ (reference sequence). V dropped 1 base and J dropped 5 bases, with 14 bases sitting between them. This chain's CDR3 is CASSLGPLPGETQYF. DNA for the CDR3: TGTGCCAGCAGCTTAGGGCCTCTCCCTGGGGAGACCCAGTACTTC.

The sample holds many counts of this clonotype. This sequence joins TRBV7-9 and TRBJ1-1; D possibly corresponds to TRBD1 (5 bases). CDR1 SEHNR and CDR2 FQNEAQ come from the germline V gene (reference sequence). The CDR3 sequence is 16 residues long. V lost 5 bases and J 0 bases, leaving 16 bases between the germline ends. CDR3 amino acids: CASSVGVGAMNTEAFF. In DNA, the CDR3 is TGTGCCAGCAGCGTAGGGGTAGGGGCCATGAACACTGAAGCTTTCTTT.

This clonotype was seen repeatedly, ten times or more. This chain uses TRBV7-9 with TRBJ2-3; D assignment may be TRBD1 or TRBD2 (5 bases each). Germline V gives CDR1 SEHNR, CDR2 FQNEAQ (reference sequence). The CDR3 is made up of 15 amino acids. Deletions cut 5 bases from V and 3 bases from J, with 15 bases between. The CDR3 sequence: CASSRPGTSTDTQYF. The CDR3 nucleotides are TGTGCCAGCAGCCGTCCCGGGACGAGTACAGATACGCAGTATTTT. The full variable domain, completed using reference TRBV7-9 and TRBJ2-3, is DTGVSQNPRHKITKRGQNVTFRCDPISEHNRLYWYRQTLGQGPEFLTYFQNEAQLEKSRLLSDRFSAERPKGSFSTLEIQRTEQGDSAMYLCASSRPGTSTDTQYFGPGTRLTVL.

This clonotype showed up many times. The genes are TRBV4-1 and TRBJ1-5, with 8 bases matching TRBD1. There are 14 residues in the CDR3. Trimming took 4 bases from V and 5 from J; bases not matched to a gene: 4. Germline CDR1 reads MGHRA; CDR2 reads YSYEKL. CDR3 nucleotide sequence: TGCGCCAGCAGCCCCGGACAGGGCGATCAGCCCCAGCATTTT. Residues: CASSPGQGDQPQHF.

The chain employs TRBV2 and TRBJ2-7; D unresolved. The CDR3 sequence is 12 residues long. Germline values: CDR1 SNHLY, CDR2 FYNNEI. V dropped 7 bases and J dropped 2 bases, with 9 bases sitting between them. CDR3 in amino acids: CASIGRPYEQYF. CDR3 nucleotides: TGTGCCAGCATCGGCCGGCCCTACGAGCAGTACTTC.

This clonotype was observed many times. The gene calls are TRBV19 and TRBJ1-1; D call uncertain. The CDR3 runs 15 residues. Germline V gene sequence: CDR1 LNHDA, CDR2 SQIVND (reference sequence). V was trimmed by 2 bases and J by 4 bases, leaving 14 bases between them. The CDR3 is CASSILRGGSTEAFF. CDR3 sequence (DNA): TGTGCCAGTAGTATACTTCGGGGAGGGAGCACTGAAGCTTTCTTT.

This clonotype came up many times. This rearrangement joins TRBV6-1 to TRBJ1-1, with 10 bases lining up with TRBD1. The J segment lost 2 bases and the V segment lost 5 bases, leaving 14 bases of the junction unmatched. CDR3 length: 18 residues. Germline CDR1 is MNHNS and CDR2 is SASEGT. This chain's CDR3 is CASSSKVGQGVLNTEAFF. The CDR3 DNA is TGTGCCAGCAGTTCAAAGGTCGGACAGGGGGTGTTAAACACTGAAGCTTTCTTT.

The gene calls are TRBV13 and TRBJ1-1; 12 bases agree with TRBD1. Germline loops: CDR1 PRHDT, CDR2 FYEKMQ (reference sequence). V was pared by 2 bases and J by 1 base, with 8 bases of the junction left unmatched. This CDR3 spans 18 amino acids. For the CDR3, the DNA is TGTGCCAGCAGCTTAAGTGGGACAGGGGGCTTCGGGAACACTGAAGCTTTCTTT. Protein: CASSLSGTGGFGNTEAFF.

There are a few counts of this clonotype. The CDR3 DNA follows: TGCGCCAGCAGCCCCGAGCCGGGGCTCTATGGCTACACCTTC. As protein: CASSPEPGLYGYTF. The chain carries TRBV4-1 and TRBJ1-2; a possible D gene is TRBD1 (5 bases). This CDR3 is built from 14 residues. The germline V gene encodes CDR1 MGHRA and CDR2 YSYEKL. Trimming shortened V by 4 bases and J by 4 bases, and 13 bases separated the two germline ends.

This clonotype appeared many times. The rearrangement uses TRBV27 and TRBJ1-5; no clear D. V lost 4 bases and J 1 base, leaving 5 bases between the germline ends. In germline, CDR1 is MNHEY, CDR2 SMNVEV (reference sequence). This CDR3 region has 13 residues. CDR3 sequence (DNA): TGTGCCAGCAGTTCGGACAGCAATCAGCCCCAGCATTTT. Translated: CASSSDSNQPQHF.

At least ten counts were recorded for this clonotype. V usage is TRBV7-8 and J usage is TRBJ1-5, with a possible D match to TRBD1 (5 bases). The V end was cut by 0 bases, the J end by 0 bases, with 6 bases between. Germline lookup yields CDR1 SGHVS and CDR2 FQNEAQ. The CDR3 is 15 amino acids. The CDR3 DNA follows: TGTGCCAGCAGCTTAGCGACAGATAGCAATCAGCCCCAGCATTTT. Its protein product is CASSLATDSNQPQHF.